This TCR beta chain was sequenced during a study of cytomegalovirus exposure and HLA in healthy donors. Germline V gene lookup returns CDR1 SGHTA and CDR2 FQGNSA. Trimming removed 5 bases from V and 5 bases from J; junction bases left unmatched: 2. The CDR3 consists of 13 residues. This clone appeared a few times. Profiled with immunoSEQ multiplex PCR; TCRdb holds only in-frame clones, not every one. The sample yields 100,000 to 150,000 clones, about 89% seen once. The chain is built from TRBV7-2 and TRBJ2-5; TRBD2 aligns across 10 bases. The sample taken for sequencing was PBMCs. This receptor was identified in a woman between 18 and 29 years old in good health and CMV-seronegative. The CDR3 bases are TGTGCCAGCAGCCAGGGACTAGCGGAGACCCAGTACTTC. It translates to CASSQGLAETQYF.